Listed here are 21 T cell receptor delta chains from one sample, sequenced in a study of γδ T cells in repeated Plasmodium falciparum infection. TCRdb re-called the multiplex PCR reads through CATT. The sample includes some 100,000 delta-chain clones, about 1.5% of them seen just once. Bulk repertoires came from Vgamma9/Vdelta2+ or Vdelta2-negative gammadelta T cells flow-sorted from PBMC. Sequencing was done on a sample of gamma-delta T cells from blood. These receptor sequences come from a pool of human donors (malaria-infected and uninfected, not separated).

Regarding this clone: TCRdb shows a much larger clone's protein in place of this DNA's translation, and the two differ at residue 3, likely through a read error; the protein shown is translated from the DNA. The genes are TRDV1 and TRDJ1; TRDD3 might be the D (5 bases). CDR1 TSWWSYY and CDR2 QGS come from the germline V gene. CDR3 size: 19 residues. DNA for the CDR3: TGTGCTCGTGGGGAACGGCCTGGGTCGGCCCACCATGTAACCGATAAACTCATCTTT. It specifies CARGERPGSAHHVTDKLIF.

The J gene is TRDJ1, the V gene TRDV1; TRDD3 matches 11 bases. The CDR3 contains 22 residues. Germline values: CDR1 TSWWSYY, CDR2 QGS. V lost 0 bases, J lost 5 bases, and 23 bases stayed unmatched. The CDR3 bases are TGTGCTCTTGGGGAACTCAAGAGCCTCCCTCGGTACTGGGGGATAGGGGGGGATAAACTCATCTTT. This sequence encodes CALGELKSLPRYWGIGGDKLIF.

Points on this clone: A far larger clone differs by one base, so this is likely a read error. This specimen includes other DNA sequences encoding the same CDR3. The gene calls are TRDV1 and TRDJ1, with D hard to call. The J gene, absent from TCRdb, was called here by matching the DNA to germline. Germline CDR1 reads TSWWSYY; CDR2 reads QGS. The CDR3 sequence is 17 residues long. Here the CDR3 reads CALGELMTLAYADKLIF. The CDR3 DNA is TGTGCTCTTGGGGAACTCATGACCCTGGCGTACGCCGACAAACTCATCTTT.

In its sample, this clone was seen a few times. This likely traces to a read error, being one base from a far larger clone. The chain has TRDV1 and TRDJ1; TRDD3 is a possible D gene (8 bases). TCRdb does not report a J gene; here it was assigned by matching the DNA to germline references. Germline CDR1 is TSWWSYY and CDR2 is QGS. The CDR3 runs 21 residues. CDR3 in DNA: TGCGCTCTTGGGGACTTTCCTACCCCCCTCTACTGGGGATACCGCACCGATAAACTCATCTTT. It yields the protein CALGDFPTPLYWGYRTDKLIF.

As for this clone: It is likely a read error: a sequence one base away is far more abundant. This CDR3 is also generated by other DNA sequences in the sample. This chain uses TRDV2 with TRDJ1, with 10 bases lining up with TRDD3. J was trimmed by 4 bases and V by 3 bases; bases with no gene match: 10. This CDR3 region has 16 residues. The germline V gene encodes CDR1 GEAIGNYY and CDR2 EKD. The CDR3 reads CACDGMGDTPLDKLIF. For the CDR3, the DNA is TGTGCCTGTGACGGGATGGGGGATACTCCCCTCGATAAACTCATCTTT.

This clone was picked up a small number of times. This likely traces to a read error, being one base from a far larger clone. Additional DNA sequences in this sample encode the identical CDR3. The chain joins TRDV1 to TRDJ1, with 8 bases fitting TRDD3. No J segment appears in TCRdb, so it was assigned here by matching the sequence to germline. The germline V gene encodes CDR1 TSWWSYY and CDR2 QGS. J was trimmed by 0 bases and V by 0 bases; bases with no gene match: 12. This CDR3 has 19 residues. In DNA, the CDR3 is TGTGCTCTTGGGGAACTTGTATCCGTTGTACTGGGGGACACCGATAAACTCATCTTT. Its protein is CALGELVSVVLGDTDKLIF.

This clone was recorded a few times. TCRdb shows a much larger clone's protein in place of this DNA's translation, and the two differ at residue 13, likely through a read error; the protein shown is translated from the DNA. This chain connects TRDV2 to TRDJ1, with D unclear. This CDR3 spans 16 amino acids. Germline V lookup: CDR1 GEAIGNYY, CDR2 EKD. CDR3 nucleotides: TGTGCCTGTGACTCGCTAACTGTCGACGGGACCGATAGACTCATCTTT. Translated, it gives CACDSLTVDGTDRLIF.

This clone occurred a few times. This DNA's translation differs at residue 17 from TCRdb's protein, which comes from a much larger clone; a read error is likely, and the protein shown is translated from the DNA. Here the V gene is TRDV1, but the J gene went uncalled. The CDR3 covers 19 residues. The germline V gene encodes CDR1 TSWWSYY and CDR2 QGS. The CDR3: CALGESVILRVKRTAQHFF. CDR3 in DNA: TGTGCTCTTGGGGAATCGGTAATCCTTAGGGTGAAGAGGACAGCACAACACTTCTTT.

Turning to this clone: TCRdb's protein for this DNA is that of a much larger clone and differs from the translation at residue 13, likely a read error; the protein shown is the DNA translation. The V gene is given as TRDV3, and no J gene call is available. The CDR3 runs 15 residues. Per the germline V gene, CDR1 is TVYSNPD and CDR2 is GDNSRS (reference sequence). The CDR3 here is CAFRKGTPAADKPIF. DNA of the CDR3: TGTGCCTTTAGAAAGGGGACCCCGGCGGCCGATAAACCCATCTTT.

This clone was detected many times. This chain links TRDV1 with TRDJ1, with D maybe TRDD3 (6 bases). CDR1 is TSWWSYY, CDR2 QGS, per germline. The CDR3 is made up of 17 amino acids. V lost 4 bases, J lost 1 base, and 19 bases lay in between. The CDR3 loop reads CALGVPETRGTTDKLIF. CDR3 bases: TGTGCTCTTGGGGTTCCCGAGACTAGGGGGACCACCGATAAACTCATCTTT.

Points on this clone: TCRdb's protein, taken from a much larger clone, differs from this DNA's translation at residue 3, likely owing to a read error; the protein displayed comes from the DNA. V is TRDV1 and J is TRDJ1, with TRDD3 matching over 11 bases. TCRdb does not report a J gene; here it was assigned by matching the DNA to germline references. From germline, CDR1 is TSWWSYY and CDR2 QGS. This CDR3 comprises 19 residues. The CDR3 nucleotides read TGTGCTCCTGGGGAACTGGGTTCTTGGGGGATACGAGACGGCGATAAACTCATCTTT. As protein: CAPGELGSWGIRDGDKLIF.

This clone was picked up many times. Since a far larger clone is one base different, this is likely a read error. In the same sample, other DNA sequences code for this CDR3. The gene calls are TRDV2 and TRDJ2; 7 positions match TRDD3. As TCRdb names no J gene, one was assigned here on the basis of a DNA match to germline. Trimming at V came to 1 base and at J to 2 bases, leaving 3 bases not matched to a gene. The CDR3 loop spans 15 amino acids. CDR1 and CDR2 (germline): GEAIGNYY, EKD. CDR3: CACDTGGALTAQLFF. The CDR3 region has the DNA TGTGCCTGTGACACTGGGGGAGCCTTGACAGCACAACTCTTCTTT.

Concerning this clone: The protein in TCRdb stems from a much larger clone and differs at residue 6 from this DNA's translation, likely a read error; here the protein is translated from the DNA. The J gene is TRDJ1, the V gene TRDV1; tentatively, D is TRDD3 (6 bases). No J segment appears in TCRdb, so it was assigned here by matching the sequence to germline. Germline values: CDR1 TSWWSYY, CDR2 QGS. The CDR3 is made up of 16 amino acids. The V gene lost 5 bases and the J gene lost 0 bases, with 16 bases spanning the gap. CDR3 DNA: TGTGCTCTTGGGCTCCCGAGTTGGGGATACACCGATAAACTCATCTTT. Amino acids: CALGLPSWGYTDKLIF.

In this sample, this clone turned up a few times. With a far larger clone one base away, a read error is the likely cause. This sample includes further DNA sequences coding for the same CDR3. The rearrangement uses TRDV2 and TRDJ1, with 13 bases lining up with TRDD3. TCRdb carries no J gene annotation; the J gene was assigned here by matching the DNA with germline. Germline CDR1 and CDR2: GEAIGNYY and EKD. V trimming: 3 bases; J trimming: 3 bases; junction bases outside the gene matches: 18. The length of the CDR3 is 20 residues. DNA for the CDR3: TGTGCCTGTGACTCACTGGGGGATACGAACCAGCTAAGGAGCGCCGATAAACTCATCTTT. Translated, it gives CACDSLGDTNQLRSADKLIF.

With regard to this clone: For this DNA, TCRdb reports the protein of a much larger clone, which diverges at residue 11, most likely from a read error; the protein presented here is translated directly from the DNA. Within the sample, other DNA sequences also encode this same CDR3. The chain joins TRDV1 to TRDJ1; D may be TRDD2 (7 bases). As TCRdb names no J gene, one was assigned here on the basis of a DNA match to germline. The CDR3 sequence is 19 residues long. CDR1 and CDR2 from the germline V gene are TSWWSYY and QGS. V lost 5 bases and J lost 0, with 25 bases in between. CDR3 nucleotide sequence: TGTGCTCTTGGGCCCCGTACACCTTCCTTCCGGGGATACACCGATAAACTCATCTTT. It translates to CALGPRTPSFRGYTDKLIF.

In its sample, this clone was seen many times. The rearrangement uses TRDV1 and TRDJ1; 9 bases align to TRDD3. TCRdb is silent on the J gene; assignment here came from matching the DNA to germline. Unmatched junction bases numbered 24, after V lost 4 bases and J lost 0 bases. The CDR3 totals 22 residues. CDR1 is TSWWSYY, CDR2 QGS, per germline. The CDR3 bases are TGTGCTCTTGGGGTTAAATACGTGGGGGCCTCCGTACTGGGGGAAAACACCGATAAACTCATCTTT. Residues: CALGVKYVGASVLGENTDKLIF.

This clone showed up just a few times. The protein TCRdb gives is from a much larger clone and does not agree with this DNA's translation at residue 3, likely a read error; the protein shown here comes from the DNA. The rearrangement joins TRDV1 to TRDJ1; 12 nucleotides match TRDD3. TCRdb is silent on the J gene; assignment here came from matching the DNA to germline. Trimming at V came to 10 bases and at J to 10 bases, leaving 13 bases not matched to a gene. Germline V gene sequence: CDR1 TSWWSYY, CDR2 QGS. This CDR3 is 14 amino acids long. The CDR3 bases are TGTGCTCCTGGAGGCTTACTGGGGGATACCGGACTCATCTTT. This gives the protein CAPGGLLGDTGLIF.

V and J are TRDV1 and TRDJ1; 10 nucleotides line up with TRDD3. TCRdb supplies no J gene; here it was assigned by aligning the nucleotide sequence to germline. With V trimmed by 5 bases and J by 7 bases, 13 bases remained unmatched. The germline gives CDR1 TSWWSYY, CDR2 QGS. CDR3 length: 16 residues. The CDR3 bases are TGTGCTCTTGGGCATTGGAGGGACTGGGGGATCGGTAAACTCATCTTT. It specifies CALGHWRDWGIGKLIF.

There are a few counts of this clone. A read error is the likely source, as a far larger clone sits one nucleotide away. Other DNA sequences in the same sample also yield this CDR3. The genes are TRDV1 and TRDJ1, with 7 bases that match TRDD3. This CDR3 region has 22 residues. Germline lookup yields CDR1 TSWWSYY and CDR2 QGS. For the CDR3, the DNA is TGTGCTCTTGGGGAACTCAAGGTACCTACTGGGGATAAGCCCGGGGACACCGATAAGCTCATCTTT. Its translation is CALGELKVPTGDKPGDTDKLIF.

This clone has at least ten counts. Relative to the germline gene, one junction end is altered; a read error may explain this. V and J are TRDV1 and TRDJ1, with 7 bases matching TRDD2. Here the J gene was assigned by germline matching of the DNA, as TCRdb has none. CDR1 is TSWWSYY and CDR2 is QGS in the germline V gene. This CDR3 has 21 residues. The CDR3 here is CALGELLPALWSYDHTYKLIF. DNA for the CDR3: TGTGCTCTTGGGGAACTCCTTCCTGCACTCTGGAGCTACGATCACACCTATAAACTCATCTTT.

This clone was found many times. A far bigger clonotype differs at one base, so this is likely a read error. The same CDR3 can be traced to other DNA sequences in this sample. The rearrangement joins TRDV3 to TRDJ1, with TRDD3 matching 8 bases. The J gene, not given by TCRdb, was assigned here from a germline match of the nucleotide sequence. Germline assignment: CDR1 TVYSNPD and CDR2 GDNSRS (reference sequence). With V trimmed by 2 bases and J by 2 bases, 25 bases remained unmatched. CDR3 length: 20 residues. The CDR3 bases are TGTGCCTTTCCCTCCCAATTTACCGGGGGATCCGCTGGGGGAACCGATAAACTCATCTTT. Protein sequence: CAFPSQFTGGSAGGTDKLIF.